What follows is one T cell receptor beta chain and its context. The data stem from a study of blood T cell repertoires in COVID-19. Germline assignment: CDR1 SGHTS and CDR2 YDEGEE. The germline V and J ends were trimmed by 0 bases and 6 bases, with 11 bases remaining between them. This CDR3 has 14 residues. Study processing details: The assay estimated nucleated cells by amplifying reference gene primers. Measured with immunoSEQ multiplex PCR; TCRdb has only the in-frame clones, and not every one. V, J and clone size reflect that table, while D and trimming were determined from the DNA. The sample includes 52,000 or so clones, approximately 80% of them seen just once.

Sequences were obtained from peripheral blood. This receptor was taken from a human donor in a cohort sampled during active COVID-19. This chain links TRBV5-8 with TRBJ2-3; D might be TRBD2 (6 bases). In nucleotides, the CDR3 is TGTGCCAGCAGCTTGGGGGGGGTATACGATACGCAGTATTTT. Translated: CASSLGGVYDTQYF.